The entry below gives a single T cell receptor beta chain sequence along with its context. What it recognizes is unknown. The sample comes from a study of T cell repertoires and HLA-DP antigens. Across the study: In vitro CD4+ alloreactivity was against HeLa-presented HLA-DP. Donors were two male and one female, aged 18-to-29 to 60-to-69. Findings and caveats of the study: Previously undetected clones averaged around 40% and 50% against the two alleles respectively.

V lost 5 bases, J lost 3 bases, and 12 bases stayed unmatched. The length of the CDR3 is 17 residues. CDR1 is MDHEN and CDR2 is SYDVKM in the germline V gene. Deep-resolution sequencing targeted about 200,000 T cell genomes in pre-culture CD4+ samples. This table comes from immunoSEQ multiplex PCR, and its TCRdb copy is limited to in-frame clones, with some not included. The repertoire holds around 100,000 clones, with 85% to 95% as singletons. The source material was CD4+ T cells from PBMCs. The chain links TRBV28 to TRBJ1-5; 8 positions match TRBD1. This sequence was found in a woman in her late teens or twenties in good health and CMV-seronegative. CDR3 DNA: TGTGCCAGCAGTCCGTGGGGGGCAGGGGGCGTCAATCAGCCCCAGCATTTT. It is translated as CASSPWGAGGVNQPQHF.